This TCR beta chain was captured by sequencing in a study of read filtering for tumor transcriptome and immune sequencing. Study overall: Mean patient age was roughly 72 years, range about 40 to 85; around 17 male, some 14 female.

The library was built from 400 ng RNA with molecular barcoded adaptors for alpha/delta and beta/gamma chains. TCRdb recomputed calls from the reads with MiXCR, one row per CDR3 protein. The data show tens of thousands of distinct CDR3 sequences, roughly 14% seen once. There are many counts of this clonotype. With V trimmed by 3 bases and J by 2 bases, 8 bases remained unmatched. The CDR3 runs to 15 residues. Per germline, CDR1 DFQATT and CDR2 SNEGSKA (reference sequence). The source of this sequence is a donor aged 40 or over with multiple myeloma. This sequence joins TRBV20-1 and TRBJ2-7, with TRBD2 identical over 9 bases. Input material: a population of CD138-negative cells sorted from bone marrow. This CDR3 is CSARSSGDNPYEQYF. The CDR3 DNA follows: TGCAGTGCTAGGTCTAGCGGGGACAATCCCTACGAGCAGTACTTC.